Shown below are 14 T cell receptor beta chains from a single sample sequenced in a study of OX40 agonist ivuxolimab in advanced cancers. Profiling relied on immunoSEQ multiplex PCR, and the TCRdb table lists in-frame clones only, not all of them. The repertoire holds 14,000 or so clones, with over 75% as singletons. The source was CD4+ or CD8+ T cells sorted from blood, collected in a trial of the OX40 agonist ivuxolimab. These receptors came from an adult with an advanced solid tumor such as melanoma, head and neck, liver or kidney cancer.

This clone has a handful of counts. This chain links TRBV19 with TRBJ2-1; D call uncertain. Per the germline V gene, CDR1 is LNHDA and CDR2 is SQIVND (reference sequence). V lost 2 bases and J lost 1, with 12 bases in between. The CDR3 totals 16 residues. CDR3 in DNA: TGTGCCAGTAGTATAAAGAAGGCGGAATCCTACAATGAGCAGTTCTTC. Amino acid sequence: CASSIKKAESYNEQFF.

V is TRBV5-5 and J is TRBJ2-2; D gene unclear. Germline-derived CDR1 and CDR2 are SGHKS and YYEKEE (reference sequence). There are 12 residues in the CDR3. The germline V and J ends were trimmed by 0 bases and 6 bases, with 3 bases remaining between them. The CDR3 spells CASSLAAGELFF. CDR3 bases: TGTGCCAGCAGCTTGGCAGCCGGGGAGCTGTTTTTT.

In this sample, this clone turned up once. The V gene is TRBV28, the J gene TRBJ2-7, with D possibly matching TRBD2 (6 bases). Trimming removed 1 base at V and 3 bases at J, with 10 bases between. CDR1 is MDHEN and CDR2 is SYDVKM in the germline V gene. The CDR3 consists of 14 residues. CDR3 nucleotide sequence: TGTGCCAGCAGTTTATCGGGACTCCGCTACGAGCAGTACTTC. Protein: CASSLSGLRYEQYF.

The chain has TRBV7-9 and TRBJ1-2, with D maybe TRBD1 (5 bases). The CDR3 covers 17 residues. Trimming stripped 5 bases from V and 3 bases from J, with 22 bases between. The germline V gene encodes CDR1 SEHNR and CDR2 FQNEAQ (reference sequence). CDR3 sequence (DNA): TGTGCCAGCAGCGCATTTTCAGGGAAAATTCGGGACTATGGCTACACCTTC. Protein: CASSAFSGKIRDYGYTF.

The chain carries TRBV5-1 and TRBJ2-5, with TRBD2 as a possible D gene (6 bases). Germline V gene data show CDR1 as SGHRS and CDR2 as YFSETQ. This CDR3 is built from 16 residues. Trimming took off 0 bases at V and 1 base at J, with 13 bases between the two ends. CDR3 protein: CASSLGASAIQETQYF. The CDR3, as DNA: TGCGCCAGCAGCTTGGGGGCTAGCGCAATCCAAGAGACCCAGTACTTC. Combining the CDR3 with reference TRBV5-1 and TRBJ2-5 gives the whole variable domain KAGVTQTPRYLIKTRGQQVTLSCSPISGHRSVSWYQQTPGQGLQFLFEYFSETQRNKGNFPGRFSGRQFSNSRSEMNVSTLELGDSALYLCASSLGASAIQETQYFGPGTRLLVL.

The chain couples TRBV15 to TRBJ1-1; weak D call: TRBD1 (6 bases). V dropped 2 bases and J dropped 4 bases, with 17 bases sitting between them. Looked up from germline, CDR1 is LNHNV and CDR2 is YYDKDF (reference sequence). CDR3 length: 16 amino acids. The CDR3 DNA reads as TGTGCCACCAGCAGATATAACACACAGGGTCCCACTGAAGCTTTCTTT. This codes for CATSRYNTQGPTEAFF.

The rearrangement uses TRBV19 and TRBJ2-5, with no clear D. From germline, CDR1 is LNHDA and CDR2 SQIVND (reference sequence). This CDR3 contains 14 residues. Deletions cut 5 bases from V and 5 bases from J, with 15 bases between. Written as DNA, the CDR3 is TGTGCCAGTAGTCCCCGGGTAGGGTTGGAGACCCAGTACTTC. Translated, it gives CASSPRVGLETQYF.

The rearrangement links TRBV27 to TRBJ1-5, with a tentative D call TRBD1 (6 bases). This CDR3 contains 16 residues. V was pared by 1 base and J by 2 bases, with 12 bases between. Germline V gene data show CDR1 as MNHEY and CDR2 as SMNVEV (reference sequence). In DNA, the CDR3 is TGTGCCAGCAGTTTATTAGGGGGAGACGGCAATCAGCCCCAGCATTTT. Translating it yields CASSLLGGDGNQPQHF.

The rearrangement links TRBV5-1 to TRBJ2-3, with 9 bases aligning to TRBD1. J gave up 4 bases and V 4 bases, and 7 bases lay outside the gene matches. The CDR3 runs 15 residues. Germline V CDR1 and CDR2: SGHRS, YFSETQ. CDR3 residues: CASSPGTGFADTQYF. DNA of the CDR3: TGCGCCAGCAGCCCCGGGACAGGGTTCGCAGATACGCAGTATTTT.

This clone was counted only a few times. V gene TRBV7-8 combines with J gene TRBJ2-7, with 12 bases aligning to TRBD2. Per the germline V gene, CDR1 is SGHVS and CDR2 is FQNEAQ. The trim removed 5 bases at V and 4 bases at J, leaving 3 bases unmatched. The CDR3 covers 14 residues. The CDR3 loop is CASSILAGGYEQYF. The CDR3, as DNA: TGTGCCAGCAGCATACTAGCGGGAGGATACGAGCAGTACTTC.

The chain has TRBV25-1 and TRBJ2-1; TRBD2 matches at 9 bases. V was clipped by 6 bases and J by 8 bases; unmatched bases: 5. The CDR3 runs 13 residues. CDR1 and CDR2 from the germline V gene are MGHDK and SYGVNS. CDR3 loop: CASRLSGSDEQFF. CDR3 nucleotide sequence: TGTGCCAGCAGACTTAGCGGGAGTGATGAGCAGTTCTTC.

The chain is built from TRBV5-4 and TRBJ2-5; D is perhaps TRBD1 or TRBD2 (5 bases each). Trimming took off 2 bases at V and 2 bases at J, with 10 bases between the two ends. Germline CDR1 and CDR2: SGHNT and YYREEE (reference sequence). This CDR3 contains 14 residues. The CDR3 spells CASSFRDGQETQYF. The DNA of the CDR3 is TGTGCCAGCAGCTTCCGGGACGGACAAGAGACCCAGTACTTC.

V and J are TRBV4-2 and TRBJ2-6; no clear D gene. Deletions cut 0 bases from V and 1 base from J, with 7 bases between. In germline, CDR1 is LGHNA, CDR2 YNFKEQ. The CDR3 runs to 16 residues. The CDR3 spells CASSQDVTSGANVLTF. DNA of the CDR3: TGTGCCAGCAGCCAAGACGTGACTTCTGGGGCCAACGTCCTGACTTTC.

This clone showed up just a few times. The V gene is TRBV21-1, the J gene TRBJ2-1. TRBV21-1 is flagged as a pseudogene. CDR3 length: 13 amino acids. The CDR3 region has the DNA TGTGCCAGTGCCCTGGACGGTTACAATGAGCAGTTCTTC. Translated, it gives CASALDGYNEQFF.